This T cell receptor (beta chain) came from a study of T cell repertoires in cytomegalovirus infection. The wider study: Public TCR beta signatures were indicative of both CMV infection and a matching HLA type.

Study observations and caveats: CMV-specific TCR beta clonotypes restricted by HLA-C were the ones dominating the ex vivo response.

The CDR3 totals 14 residues. Between the trimmed V and J ends, which lost 0 bases and 9 bases, there was a span of 11 bases. The V gene's germline CDR1 is KGHDR and CDR2 SFDVKD. In this sample, this clonotype turned up a few times. Its specificity is not known. Using its own MiXCR run on the reads, TCRdb lists one record per CDR3 protein. The sample records about 490,000 distinct CDR3 sequences, around 27% being singletons. Source material: PBMCs. The receptor was isolated from a human donor in good health (CMV status not recorded). Some clones in this sample may be carry-over from other donors' samples. The chain recombines TRBV24-1 with TRBJ1-5; D is undetermined. DNA of the CDR3: TGTGCCACCAGTGATTTGCAAGCGGATCGGCCCCAGCATTTT. Protein: CATSDLQADRPQHF.